What follows is one T cell receptor (beta chain) and its context. Its antigen is currently unknown. The data were obtained in a study of cytomegalovirus exposure and HLA in healthy donors. Findings of the study overall: A missense DCLRE1C variant was associated with V- and J-gene trimming of TCR beta chains in a later analysis, and an independent cohort replicated the association. HLA restriction was apparent for most CMV-associated TCR beta chains in a later analysis.

The CDR3 totals 15 residues. The V segment lost 2 bases and the J segment 0 bases; nucleotides outside the gene matches: 0. Germline CDR1 reads SGHDN; CDR2 reads FVKESK. It was with 60 Vbeta and 13 Jbeta primers that the PCR ran. Per the study methods: A later analysis tallied about 80 million unique TCR beta chains, approximately 10 million of them shared. The table came from immunoSEQ multiplex PCR; TCRdb's copy has only in-frame clones and leaves some out. V, J and clone size were drawn from that table, and D and trimming were deduced from the DNA. Of some 120,000 clones listed, more than 60% are singletons.

The clonotype was recovered from a woman in her fifties or sixties in good health and CMV-seropositive. Sequenced sample: PBMCs. The gene calls are TRBV14 and TRBJ2-3, with 9 bases matching TRBD2. CDR3 sequence: CASSQLAGSTDTQYF. CDR3 DNA: TGTGCCAGCAGCCAACTAGCGGGGAGCACAGATACGCAGTATTTT.